This entry is about one T cell receptor beta chain. Its antigen specificity is not known. Per-nucleotide qualities are absent, and no much larger clonotype sits a single base away. From the cysteine through the phenylalanine, the CDR3 covers 15 amino acids. Solely the CDR3 DNA is kept, with 45 bases framed from the first base. Looking up the germline V gene (reference sequence) yields CDR1 DFQATT and CDR2 SNEGSKA. V is clipped by 4 bases and J by 3 bases, and the sequence between their germline boundaries is 19 bases long. The meaning of the sample's treatment or condition label: live attenuated yellow fever vaccine strain. At each blood-draw timepoint, two biological replicates of bulk PBMCs were obtained. A standard Ficoll-Paque protocol was used to isolate PBMCs from peripheral blood. RNA was extracted with TriZol from bulk PBMCs, CD4 and CD8 fractions, and dextramer-positive and dextramer-negative fractions.

The source of the sample is a study of T cells after yellow fever vaccination (dated by TCRdb to the late 2010s). Notes on the research overall: The SMART-Seq v4 Ultra Low Input RNA kit was used to prepare libraries from fractions with low cell numbers. To follow T-cell clones before and after primary and booster YFV17D yellow fever vaccination, bulk TCR alpha and beta repertoires were sequenced over time. The cohort comprised two healthy male donors, one aged 18 to 30 and one aged 30 to 39 years. Blood was collected at multiple timepoints before and after primary and secondary immunization, and bulk PBMC replicates and cell subsets were isolated.

Synthesis of TCR cDNA relied on 5'RACE template switching, a step that introduced a universal primer site along with unique molecular identifiers. Priming of cDNA synthesis was performed from both the TCR alpha and TCR beta constant segments. Two PCR steps were used to amplify libraries, with sample barcodes and sequencing adapters being added in the second step. Sequencing of libraries was performed on Illumina HiSeq 2500 (2x100 bp) or NovaSeq (2x150 bp). Concerning the study's data processing: Demultiplexing of reads and collapsing into UMI consensus sequences were performed with MIGEC, and V(D)J alignment was carried out with MiXCR. Using edgeR on replicate PBMC samples, clonotypes were called vaccine-responding if FDR was below 0.01 and the log2 fold change was above 5 up to day 15. Each bulk clonotype was labeled CD4 or CD8 based on which sequenced repertoire, CD4 or CD8, contained the clonotype at higher abundance. The public reads were reprocessed in TCRdb via fastp at Q25 and MiXCR, keeping in-frame beta chains. For every CDR3 protein sequence, its rows merge into one entry that carries the most common genes and DNA. The V and J calls here are based on TCRdb, not the publication. Counted in this sample were around 600,000 distinct CDR3 sequences; about 12% of them appeared once. Together, the top ten hold about 15% of the sample.

General conclusions and limits of the study: A small fraction of clonotypes showed up in both the CD4 and CD8 compartments, probably as a result of convergent recombination. The secondary T-cell response was weaker than the primary response but faster, peaking on day 5 instead of day 15. Because abundant contaminating clonotypes from the bulk population could be contained in FACS-sorted repertoires, computational filtering was required. After the booster, most clones that had expanded after primary vaccination were detected again (almost 97% of CD4 and about 88% of CD8), suggesting broad maintenance of memory. Only two donors were included in the study, so the extent to which the findings can be generalized is limited.

The V and J genes are TRBV20-1 and TRBJ2-7, with a tentative D call of TRBD1 or TRBD2, each matching 8 bases. This TCR derives from a man aged 25-45 years who received the YFV17D yellow fever vaccine. The sequences come from PBMCs, collected on the day of the yellow fever booster vaccination. Read as DNA, the sequence is TGCAGTGCTAAGGACAGGGCGGGAGGATTCTACGAGCAGTACTTC. This encodes CSAKDRAGGFYEQYF.